What follows are 9 T cell receptor beta chains derived from one specimen sequenced in a study of blood T cells in healthy people across ages. With a J-beta primer mix and a sample-barcoded 5' primer, a second PCR ran about 7 to 12 cycles. TCRdb re-called the 5' RACE reads with MiXCR, one entry per CDR3 protein. The table shows about 940,000 distinct CDR3 sequences, with 45% to 50% occurring only once. The specimen sequenced was blood. The receptors stem from a man aged 25-40 years in good health.

This chain links TRBV7-8 with TRBJ2-3; 8 nucleotides match TRBD2. Per germline, CDR1 SGHVS and CDR2 FQNEAQ. Losses at the gene ends were 6 bases for V and 2 bases for J; bases not matched to a gene: 13. This CDR3 spans 17 amino acids. The CDR3 reads CASSYASLAEITDTQYF. The CDR3, as DNA: TGTGCCAGCAGTTATGCCTCACTAGCGGAGATCACAGATACGCAGTATTTT. The entire variable domain, with the rest obtained from reference TRBV7-8 and TRBJ2-3, is as follows: GAGVSQSPRYKVAKRGQDVALRCDPISGHVSLFWYQQALGQGPEFLTYFQNEAQLDKSGLPSDRFFAERPEGSVSTLKIQRTQQEDSAVYLCASSYASLAEITDTQYFGPGTRLTVL.

There are a few counts of this clonotype. The V gene is TRBV7-9, the J gene TRBJ2-2; D is ambiguous. Germline lookup yields CDR1 SEHNR and CDR2 FQNEAQ (reference sequence). The CDR3 contains 15 residues. V gave up 1 base and J gave up 2 bases, with 8 bases separating them. CDR3 amino acids: CASSLGVSNTGELFF. CDR3 DNA sequence: TGTGCCAGCAGCTTAGGGGTTTCAAACACCGGGGAGCTGTTTTTT.

The chain joins TRBV3-1 to TRBJ2-4; maybe TRBD2 (6 bases). This CDR3 comprises 16 residues. Germline lookup yields CDR1 LGHDT and CDR2 YNNKEL (reference sequence). V was clipped by 1 base and J by 0 bases, with 10 bases between them. The CDR3: CASSQGGERAKNIQYF. The DNA of the CDR3 is TGTGCCAGCAGCCAAGGGGGGGAGAGAGCCAAAAACATTCAGTACTTC.

The genes are TRBV7-2 and TRBJ2-7, with a possible D match to TRBD2 (5 bases). CDR3 length: 15 residues. Per germline, CDR1 SGHTA and CDR2 FQGNSA. With 5 bases removed from V and 3 bases from J, the gap between germline ends came to 17 bases. This CDR3 reads CASSRTRTVDYEQYF. For the CDR3, the DNA is TGTGCCAGCAGCCGAACCCGGACTGTTGACTACGAGCAGTACTTC.

The chain employs TRBV6-2 or TRBV6-3 and TRBJ2-5; D uncertain. The germline V and J ends were trimmed by 3 bases and 4 bases, with 9 bases remaining between them. Germline V gene lookup returns CDR1 MNHEY and CDR2 SVGEGT. CDR3 length: 13 residues. The CDR3 here is CASSYRVGETQYF. Written as DNA, the CDR3 is TGTGCCAGCAGTTATAGGGTAGGAGAGACCCAGTACTTC.

Concerning this clonotype: A far larger clone is a single base away, which makes a read error likely. The V call is TRBV6-5, the J call TRBJ2-1; unclear D gene. This CDR3 is built from 11 residues. V lost 4 bases to trimming and J lost 7 bases, with 5 bases between them. CDR1 and CDR2 (germline): MNHEY, SVGAGI. The chain's CDR3 is CASSCSNEQFF. DNA of the CDR3: TGTGCCAGCAGTTGCTCGAATGAGCAGTTCTTC.

The chain has TRBV20-1 and TRBJ2-7, with TRBD1 as a possible D gene (5 bases). The V gene lost 5 bases and the J gene lost 0 bases, with 14 bases spanning the gap. This CDR3 contains 14 residues. The germline CDR1 and CDR2 sequences are DFQATT and SNEGSKA (reference sequence). CDR3 sequence: CSAEVRAASYEQYF. The CDR3 bases are TGCAGTGCTGAGGTCAGGGCCGCCTCCTACGAGCAGTACTTC.

This clonotype appeared a few times. The chain links TRBV6-5 to TRBJ2-5; D assignment may be TRBD1 or TRBD2 (5 bases each). The V end was cut by 4 bases, the J end by 3 bases, with 15 bases between. This CDR3 has 15 amino acids. Per the germline V gene, CDR1 is MNHEY and CDR2 is SVGAGI. The CDR3 region has the DNA TGTGCCAGCAGTTGGGTTGGGACGGGGAAAGAGACCCAGTACTTC. This encodes CASSWVGTGKETQYF.

V is TRBV27 and J is TRBJ2-6; D gene ambiguous. CDR1 MNHEY and CDR2 SMNVEV come from the germline V gene (reference sequence). This CDR3 has 16 amino acids. V was pared by 7 bases and J by 2 bases, with 15 bases between. The DNA of the CDR3 is TGTGCCAGCACCACTATACAAGGCGCTGGGGCCAACGTCCTGACTTTC. Encoded protein: CASTTIQGAGANVLTF.